The rows below give T cell receptor beta chains drawn from one sample of a study of beta chain features in type 1 diabetes. Here immunoSEQ multiplex PCR was the method, and the copy in TCRdb shows in-frame clones only, minus some. This repertoire shows fewer than 650,000 clones, 15% to 18% found once; its top ten account for about 0.087%. The sequenced sample was naive CD4+ T cells from blood. These receptors came from a man younger than 35 in good health. The CDR3 runs from the conserved cysteine through the conserved F or W. Each record gives: CDR3 protein, CDR3 DNA, CDR3 length, clone size, V gene, J gene, D gene. A D gene is named only where the DNA matches it firmly. Expanded clones are given a class, and other clones once, few, many or no size at all.

CDR3aa: CASSVRERSYNEQFF; CDR3nt: TGTGCCAGCAGCGTCCGGGAGAGGTCCTACAATGAGCAGTTCTTC; len: 15; abundance: .; v_gene: TRBV11-3; j_gene: TRBJ2-1; d_gene: .
CDR3aa: CASSQDYRRARTDTQYF; CDR3nt: TGCGCCAGCAGCCAAGATTACAGGAGGGCTCGCACAGATACGCAGTATTTT; len: 17; abundance: .; v_gene: TRBV5-8; j_gene: TRBJ2-3; d_gene: .
CDR3aa: CASSRTSGSYEQYF; CDR3nt: TGTGCCAGTAGTCGGACTAGCGGCTCCTACGAGCAGTACTTC; len: 14; abundance: .; v_gene: TRBV19; j_gene: TRBJ2-7; d_gene: TRBD2
CDR3aa: CSVGNRGTEAFF; CDR3nt: TGCAGCGTTGGCAACAGGGGCACTGAAGCTTTCTTT; len: 12; abundance: few; v_gene: TRBV29-1; j_gene: TRBJ1-1; d_gene: TRBD1
CDR3aa: CATSRSRRGRTDTQYF; CDR3nt: TGTGCCACCAGCAGATCCAGGCGGGGGCGCACAGATACGCAGTATTTT; len: 16; abundance: .; v_gene: TRBV15; j_gene: TRBJ2-3; d_gene: .
CDR3aa: CASSYRLGGGQTEGYTF; CDR3nt: TGTGCCAGCAGCTATCGCTTGGGCGGCGGTCAGACTGAGGGCTACACCTTC; len: 17; abundance: .; v_gene: TRBV5-6; j_gene: TRBJ1-2; d_gene: .
CDR3aa: CAWPAHENTIYF; CDR3nt: TGTGCCTGGCCCGCACACGAAAACACCATATATTTT; len: 12; abundance: .; v_gene: TRBV30; j_gene: TRBJ1-3; d_gene: .
CDR3aa: CASSLASETYEQYF; CDR3nt: TGTGCCAGCAGCTTAGCGTCAGAGACCTACGAGCAGTACTTC; len: 14; abundance: .; v_gene: TRBV7-9; j_gene: TRBJ2-7; d_gene: .
CDR3aa: CASSLGDRQETQYF; CDR3nt: TGTGCCAGCAGCTTGGGGGACAGACAAGAGACCCAGTACTTC; len: 14; abundance: few; v_gene: TRBV7-9; j_gene: TRBJ2-5; d_gene: TRBD1
CDR3aa: CASSLEEQYF; CDR3nt: TGTGCCAGCAGTTTGGAAGAGCAGTACTTC; len: 10; abundance: few; v_gene: TRBV25-1; j_gene: TRBJ2-7; d_gene: .
CDR3aa: CATSRDRTVSYEQYF; CDR3nt: TGTGCCACCAGCAGAGATCGGACAGTCTCCTACGAGCAGTACTTC; len: 15; abundance: few; v_gene: TRBV15; j_gene: TRBJ2-7; d_gene: .
CDR3aa: CAWRAEGALGANVLTF; CDR3nt: TGTGCCTGGAGAGCGGAGGGGGCGCTAGGGGCCAACGTCCTGACTTTC; len: 16; abundance: .; v_gene: TRBV30; j_gene: TRBJ2-6; d_gene: .
CDR3aa: CASSYYGGRGNEQFF; CDR3nt: TGTGCCAGCAGCTATTACGGCGGGAGGGGCAATGAGCAGTTCTTC; len: 15; abundance: .; v_gene: TRBV11-3; j_gene: TRBJ2-1; d_gene: TRBD2
CDR3aa: CASRLQEVGTSEAFF; CDR3nt: TGTGCCAGCAGGCTACAGGAGGTTGGGACCTCTGAAGCTTTCTTT; len: 15; abundance: few; v_gene: TRBV7-9; j_gene: TRBJ1-1; d_gene: .
CDR3aa: CASSPLDRGSYGYTF; CDR3nt: TGTGCCAGCTCACCCCTAGACAGGGGCAGTTATGGCTACACCTTC; len: 15; abundance: few; v_gene: TRBV18; j_gene: TRBJ1-2; d_gene: TRBD1
CDR3aa: CASSLVGLGTDTQYF; CDR3nt: TGTGCCAGCAGCTTAGTGGGCCTAGGCACAGATACGCAGTATTTT; len: 15; abundance: .; v_gene: TRBV7-8; j_gene: TRBJ2-3; d_gene: .
CDR3aa: CASSADLGQPQHF; CDR3nt: TGTGCCAGCAGTGCGGACCTAGGTCAGCCCCAGCATTTT; len: 13; abundance: .; v_gene: TRBV2; j_gene: TRBJ1-5; d_gene: .
CDR3aa: CASSPTGVGQPQHF; CDR3nt: TGTGCCAGCAGTCCTACAGGGGTCGGTCAGCCCCAGCATTTT; len: 14; abundance: .; v_gene: TRBV2; j_gene: TRBJ1-5; d_gene: TRBD1
CDR3aa: CSVEDPSYGYTF; CDR3nt: TGCAGCGTTGAAGATCCCTCCTATGGCTACACCTTC; len: 12; abundance: few; v_gene: TRBV29-1; j_gene: TRBJ1-2; d_gene: .
CDR3aa: CASRGVLGANVLTF; CDR3nt: TGTGCCAGCAGGGGCGTTCTTGGGGCCAACGTCCTGACTTTC; len: 14; abundance: .; v_gene: TRBV18; j_gene: TRBJ2-6; d_gene: .
CDR3aa: CASSRGPSGNTQYF; CDR3nt: TGTGCCAGCAGTAGGGGACCTTCGGGGAATACGCAGTATTTT; len: 14; abundance: .; v_gene: TRBV2; j_gene: TRBJ2-3; d_gene: .
CDR3aa: CASSPRAPTGSGANVLTF; CDR3nt: TGTGCCAGCAGCCCCCGGGCCCCGACAGGGTCTGGGGCCAACGTCCTGACTTTC; len: 18; abundance: few; v_gene: TRBV7-7; j_gene: TRBJ2-6; d_gene: TRBD1
CDR3aa: CASSGRVGQPQHF; CDR3nt: TGTGCCAGCAGTGGTAGGGTGGGTCAGCCCCAGCATTTT; len: 13; abundance: few; v_gene: TRBV6-5; j_gene: TRBJ1-5; d_gene: .
CDR3aa: CSVSPGQGDQPQHF; CDR3nt: TGCAGCGTTTCTCCGGGACAGGGCGATCAGCCCCAGCATTTT; len: 14; abundance: few; v_gene: TRBV29-1; j_gene: TRBJ1-5; d_gene: TRBD1
CDR3aa: CATSRSGTSVNTQYF; CDR3nt: TGTGCCACCAGCAGATCTGGGACTAGCGTGAATACGCAGTATTTT; len: 15; abundance: few; v_gene: TRBV15; j_gene: TRBJ2-3; d_gene: TRBD2
CDR3aa: CAWRPRGSGNTIYF; CDR3nt: TGTGCCTGGAGGCCCAGGGGCTCTGGAAACACCATATATTTT; len: 14; abundance: few; v_gene: TRBV30; j_gene: TRBJ1-3; d_gene: .
CDR3aa: CASSREGNRNYGYTF; CDR3nt: TGTGCCAGCAGCCGGGAGGGGAACAGGAACTATGGCTACACCTTC; len: 15; abundance: .; v_gene: TRBV4-2; j_gene: TRBJ1-2; d_gene: .
CDR3aa: CASSLSRDRGRETQYF; CDR3nt: TGTGCCAGCAGCCTCAGCCGGGACAGGGGGCGGGAGACCCAGTACTTC; len: 16; abundance: few; v_gene: TRBV7-9; j_gene: TRBJ2-5; d_gene: TRBD1
CDR3aa: CASSRQGSDGGNVLTF; CDR3nt: TGTGCCAGCAGTCGCCAGGGGAGTGATGGCGGCAACGTCCTGACTTTC; len: 16; abundance: few; v_gene: TRBV19; j_gene: TRBJ2-6; d_gene: .
CDR3aa: CATSTRDTHGELFF; CDR3nt: TGTGCCACCAGCACCCGGGACACCCACGGGGAGCTGTTTTTT; len: 14; abundance: .; v_gene: TRBV15; j_gene: TRBJ2-2; d_gene: .
CDR3aa: CASSRTGHLNTEAFF; CDR3nt: TGTGCCAGCAGTCGTACGGGACACTTGAACACTGAAGCTTTCTTT; len: 15; abundance: few; v_gene: TRBV27; j_gene: TRBJ1-1; d_gene: .
CDR3aa: CASTTDRVGNQPQHF; CDR3nt: TGTGCCAGCACTACGGACAGGGTTGGGAATCAGCCCCAGCATTTT; len: 15; abundance: .; v_gene: TRBV6-1; j_gene: TRBJ1-5; d_gene: TRBD1
CDR3aa: CASSQDRRLARLDEQFF; CDR3nt: TGTGCCAGCAGCCAAGATCGGCGGCTAGCTCGCCTCGATGAGCAGTTCTTC; len: 17; abundance: .; v_gene: TRBV14; j_gene: TRBJ2-1; d_gene: .
CDR3aa: CASSPPGPDEKLFF; CDR3nt: TGTGCCAGCAGCCCTCCGGGACCGGATGAAAAACTGTTTTTT; len: 14; abundance: .; v_gene: TRBV5-4; j_gene: TRBJ1-4; d_gene: .
CDR3aa: CASSSTGGRTDTQYF; CDR3nt: TGTGCCAGCAGTTCAACAGGGGGCAGGACAGATACGCAGTATTTT; len: 15; abundance: few; v_gene: TRBV28; j_gene: TRBJ2-3; d_gene: TRBD1
CDR3aa: CASSFLAYSYNEQFF; CDR3nt: TGCGCCAGCAGCTTCTTAGCGTACTCCTACAATGAGCAGTTCTTC; len: 15; abundance: few; v_gene: TRBV5-1; j_gene: TRBJ2-1; d_gene: .
CDR3aa: CASSQGYSYEQYF; CDR3nt: TGTGCCAGCAGTCAGGGCTACTCCTACGAGCAGTACTTC; len: 13; abundance: few; v_gene: TRBV28; j_gene: TRBJ2-7; d_gene: .
CDR3aa: CSVQTTVGGNQPQHF; CDR3nt: TGCAGCGTTCAGACGACAGTCGGCGGCAATCAGCCCCAGCATTTT; len: 15; abundance: .; v_gene: TRBV29-1; j_gene: TRBJ1-5; d_gene: .
CDR3aa: CASSDPGQGATEAFF; CDR3nt: TGTGCCAGCAGCGATCCGGGACAGGGGGCAACTGAAGCTTTCTTT; len: 15; abundance: .; v_gene: TRBV9; j_gene: TRBJ1-1; d_gene: TRBD1
CDR3aa: CSVVDSRGGNEKLFF; CDR3nt: TGCAGCGTTGTCGATTCAAGGGGGGGTAATGAAAAACTGTTTTTT; len: 15; abundance: .; v_gene: TRBV29-1; j_gene: TRBJ1-4; d_gene: .
CDR3aa: CAISLLRGNLNEQFF; CDR3nt: TGTGCCATCTCCCTTTTGCGGGGGAATTTAAATGAGCAGTTCTTC; len: 15; abundance: few; v_gene: TRBV10-3; j_gene: TRBJ2-1; d_gene: TRBD2
CDR3aa: CASSVLGDTQYF; CDR3nt: TGTGCCAGCAGCGTACTGGGAGATACGCAGTATTTT; len: 12; abundance: .; v_gene: TRBV9; j_gene: TRBJ2-3; d_gene: .